The source of this TCR beta chain is a study of T cell changes during pregnancy in multiple sclerosis. Germline CDR1 reads SGDLS; CDR2 reads YYNGEE. There are 15 residues in the CDR3. Germline trimming cut 3 bases from V and 2 bases from J; bases unmatched to any gene: 5. The protocol was immunoSEQ multiplex PCR, while the TCRdb copy is restricted to in-frame clones and leaves out a portion. Of about 77,000 clones in the sample, approximately 90% were seen once. The origin of this receptor is a female donor with multiple sclerosis, enrolled in a pregnancy study. The sample in question was peripheral blood, obtained before pregnancy. The chain has TRBV9 and TRBJ2-3; 8 bases agree with TRBD2. The chain's CDR3 is CASSERGSYTDTQYF. In nucleotides, the CDR3 is TGTGCCAGCAGCGAGCGGGGGTCCTACACAGATACGCAGTATTTT.